This T cell receptor (beta chain) was identified in a study of T cell repertoires in cytomegalovirus infection. Study summary: Indications came from public TCR beta signatures; they pointed to CMV infection and to a matching HLA type.

The CDR3 extends over 18 amino acids. V gave up 5 bases and J gave up 5 bases, with 27 bases separating them. Germline loops: CDR1 SGHVS, CDR2 FNYEAQ. General observations from the study: The ex vivo response was dominated by HLA-C-restricted CMV-specific TCR beta clonotypes. Frequencies of public TCR beta families were cumulated, and this identified carriers of CMV plus the relevant HLA.

This clonotype was observed a few times. Its antigen is unidentified. TCRdb itself ran the reads through MiXCR, one entry per CDR3 protein. The data hold roughly 200,000 distinct CDR3 sequences, with roughly a sixth observed a single time. The sequenced sample consisted of CD8+ T cells from PBMCs. This clonotype originated in a human donor in good health (CMV status not recorded). Some clones in this sample may be carry-over from other donors' samples. The rearrangement uses TRBV7-6 and TRBJ1-2; a possible D gene is TRBD1 (5 bases). The CDR3 DNA reads as TGTGCCAGCAGCGAGGGCTCAGGTCCGGTCGGGGGGTTATATGGCTACACCTTC. This translates into CASSEGSGPVGGLYGYTF.